The rows below give T cell receptor beta chains drawn from one sample of a study of OX40 agonist ivuxolimab in advanced cancers. Measured with immunoSEQ multiplex PCR; TCRdb has only the in-frame clones, and not every one. The sample carries about 49,000 clones, roughly four fifths recorded once. The specimen comprised CD4+ or CD8+ T cells sorted from blood, sampled in a trial of the OX40 agonist ivuxolimab. The receptors were sampled from an adult with an advanced solid tumor such as melanoma, head and neck, liver or kidney cancer. Both conserved end residues are part of each CDR3. D genes are given only for firm matches. Only part of the rows carry a size: once, few, many, or a class if the clone is expanded.

size | J | V | D | CDR3 | DNA
. | TRBJ2-5 | TRBV28 | . | CASSSGDNQETQYF | TGTGCCAGCAGTTCGGGGGACAACCAAGAGACCCAGTACTTC
. | TRBJ2-5 | TRBV19 | TRBD2 | CASSSIAGEETQYF | TGTGCCAGTAGTTCAATAGCGGGAGAAGAGACCCAGTACTTC
. | TRBJ2-3 | TRBV19 | . | CASSSGAPGTDTQYF | TGTGCCAGTAGTTCGGGAGCCCCCGGCACAGATACGCAGTATTTT
. | TRBJ1-3 | TRBV7-9 | . | CASSFGGYGGNTIYF | TGTGCCAGCAGCTTTGGAGGGTACGGTGGAAACACCATATATTTT
. | TRBJ2-6 | TRBV19 | . | CASSIFPRPSGANVLTF | TGTGCCAGTAGTATATTCCCACGGCCCTCTGGGGCCAACGTCCTGACTTTC
. | TRBJ2-2 | TRBV18 | . | CASSPAGTGELFF | TGTGCCAGCTCACCGGCAGGGACCGGGGAGCTGTTTTTT
. | TRBJ2-7 | TRBV5-1 | . | CASRNGITSYEQYF | TGCGCCAGCAGAAACGGGATTACTTCCTACGAGCAGTACTTC
few | TRBJ2-7 | TRBV19 | . | CASTSVDRPREQYF | TGTGCCAGTACCTCCGTCGACAGGCCCCGGGAGCAGTACTTC
. | TRBJ1-4 | TRBV28 | . | CASSSLWGRLFF | TGTGCCAGCAGTTCTCTTTGGGGGCGGCTGTTTTTT
. | TRBJ2-3 | TRBV11-2 | . | CASSPATRRRRSTDTQYF | TGTGCCAGCAGCCCCGCTACTCGCCGACGGAGAAGCACAGATACGCAGTATTTT
. | TRBJ1-1 | TRBV4-3 | . | CASSQDRAERNTEAFF | TGCGCCAGCAGCCAAGATCGAGCGGAAAGGAACACTGAAGCTTTCTTT
. | TRBJ1-4 | TRBV29-1 | . | CSVVDQSETNEKLFF | TGCAGCGTTGTCGACCAATCCGAAACTAATGAAAAACTGTTTTTT
. | TRBJ1-2 | TRBV5-6 | . | CASSPSGTPLRDYGYTF | TGTGCCAGCAGCCCCTCCGGGACACCTTTACGCGACTATGGCTACACCTTC
. | TRBJ2-5 | TRBV28 | . | CASSGLTGKTTQYF | TGTGCCAGCAGCGGATTGACAGGCAAGACGACCCAGTACTTC
. | TRBJ2-5 | TRBV4-2 | . | CASSQERKETQYF | TGTGCCAGCAGCCAGGAACGGAAAGAGACCCAGTACTTC
. | TRBJ2-3 | TRBV27 | . | CASRIIGVTDTQYF | TGTGCCAGCAGAATCATCGGCGTCACAGATACGCAGTATTTT
. | TRBJ1-4 | TRBV5-1 | TRBD1 | CASSGGTGYNEKLFF | TGCGCCAGCAGCGGAGGGACAGGTTATAATGAAAAACTGTTTTTT
. | TRBJ2-7 | TRBV19 | . | CASKRNGGNEQYF | TGTGCCAGTAAACGGAACGGTGGTAACGAGCAGTACTTC
. | TRBJ2-5 | TRBV5-4 | . | CASSSGGLGQETQYF | TGTGCCAGCAGCTCAGGGGGGCTTGGACAAGAGACCCAGTACTTC
. | TRBJ1-2 | TRBV18 | . | CASSPETVDYGYTF | TGTGCCAGCTCACCTGAGACAGTAGATTATGGCTACACCTTC
. | TRBJ2-1 | TRBV2 | . | CASGGLPGEELFF | TGTGCCAGCGGGGGTCTACCGGGTGAAGAGTTGTTCTTC